This TCR beta chain was retrieved from a study of blood T cell repertoires in COVID-19. The overall study: Donors in the United States, Italy and Spain gave samples during acute or convalescent COVID-19.

In its sample, this clone was seen once. The protocol was immunoSEQ multiplex PCR, while the TCRdb copy is restricted to in-frame clones and leaves out a portion. The sample has approximately 240,000 clones, around nine tenths seen once; the top ten hold around 1.8%. This CDR3 is built from 15 residues. Germline V CDR1 and CDR2: MGHDK, SYGVNS. Trimming cost V 1 base and J 10 bases, with 14 bases left between them. This clonotype originated in a woman under 30 who had recovered from COVID-19. Sample: PBMCs or T cells enriched from blood (not recorded which). The V gene is TRBV25-1, the J gene TRBJ1-6, with a weak D call TRBD1 (5 bases). CDR3 in DNA: TGTGCCAGCAGTGAATTAGGCAGGGAGGGATCACCCCTCCACTTT. Translation gives CASSELGREGSPLHF.